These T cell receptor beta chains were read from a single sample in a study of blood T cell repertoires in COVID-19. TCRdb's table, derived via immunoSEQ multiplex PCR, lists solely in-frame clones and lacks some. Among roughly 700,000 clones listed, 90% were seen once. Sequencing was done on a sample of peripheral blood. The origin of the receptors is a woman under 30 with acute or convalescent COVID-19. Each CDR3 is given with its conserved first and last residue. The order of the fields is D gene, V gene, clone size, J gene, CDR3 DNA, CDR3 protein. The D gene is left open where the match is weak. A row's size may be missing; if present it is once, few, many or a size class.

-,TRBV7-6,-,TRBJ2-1,TGTGCCAGCAGCTTAGGTAGCTCCTACAATGAGCAGTTCTTC,CASSLGSSYNEQFF
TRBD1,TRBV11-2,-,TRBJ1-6,TGTGCCAGCAGCAGGACAGGGCCCCCCGCTTCGTATAATTCACCCCTCCACTTT,CASSRTGPPASYNSPLHF
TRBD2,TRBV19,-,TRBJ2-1,TGTGCCAGTACCCCGACTAGCGGGGGGTTTAATGAGCAGTTCTTC,CASTPTSGGFNEQFF
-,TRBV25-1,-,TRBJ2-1,TGTGCCAGCAGCGTGGACAGTAGCTCCTACAATGAGCAGTTCTTC,CASSVDSSSYNEQFF
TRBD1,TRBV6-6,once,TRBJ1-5,TGTGCCAGCAGCTTAGACAGGGGAGGTCAGCCCCAGCATTTT,CASSLDRGGQPQHF
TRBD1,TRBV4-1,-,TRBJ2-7,TGCGCCAGCAGCACCTCCGGGACAGCCCTTTCCTACGAGCAGTACTTC,CASSTSGTALSYEQYF
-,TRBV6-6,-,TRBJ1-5,TGTGCCAGCAGTTACCAAGGAGACAATCAGCCCCAGCATTTT,CASSYQGDNQPQHF
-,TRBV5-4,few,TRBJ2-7,TGTGCCAGCAGCTTGGACAGAGACTACGAGCAGTACTTC,CASSLDRDYEQYF
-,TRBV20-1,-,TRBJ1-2,TGCAGTGCTAGTTGGCAGTTTAACTATGGCTACACCTTC,CSASWQFNYGYTF
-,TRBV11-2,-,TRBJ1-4,TGTGCCAGCAGCCCGGGATCCGAAAAACTGTTTTTT,CASSPGSEKLFF
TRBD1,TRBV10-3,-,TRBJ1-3,TGTGCCATCAGTGACCCGGACAGGGAGGGAAACACCATATATTTT,CAISDPDREGNTIYF
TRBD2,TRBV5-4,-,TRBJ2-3,TGTGCCATTAGCCCGGGACTAGGGGTGGTGAAAGATACGCAGTATTTT,CAISPGLGVVKDTQYF
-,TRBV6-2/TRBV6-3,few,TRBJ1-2,TGTGCCAGCAGTTACTCGGAGGTCTATGGCTACACCTTC,CASSYSEVYGYTF
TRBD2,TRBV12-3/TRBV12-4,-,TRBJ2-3,TGTGCCAGCAGTTTGCGGGAGGCAGATACGCAGTATTTT,CASSLREADTQYF
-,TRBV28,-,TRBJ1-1,TGTGCCAGCAGGGCAGCGGACAGACCTCCTGAAGCTTTCTTT,CASRAADRPPEAFF
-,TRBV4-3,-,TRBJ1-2,TGCGCCAGCAGCCAAGGAGGCCCCCGCGATGGCTACACCTTC,CASSQGGPRDGYTF
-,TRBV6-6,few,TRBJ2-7,TGTGCCAGCAGTTACTCCGGGACTTACTCCTACGAGCAGTACTTC,CASSYSGTYSYEQYF
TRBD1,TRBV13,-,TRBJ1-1,TGTGCCAGCAGCTTAGGCCAGGCAGGGGGGGCTTTCTTT,CASSLGQAGGAFF
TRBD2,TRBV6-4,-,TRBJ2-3,TGTGCCAGCAGTGTGGGGACTAGCGGTCCAGATACGCAGTATTTT,CASSVGTSGPDTQYF
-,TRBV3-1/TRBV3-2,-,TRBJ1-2,TGTGCCAGCAGCCCCAGGACAGAGATTATCTATGGCTACACCTTC,CASSPRTEIIYGYTF
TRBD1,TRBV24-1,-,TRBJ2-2,TGTGCCACCAGTGACGGGGGGACAGGGCACACCGGGGAGCTGTTTTTT,CATSDGGTGHTGELFF
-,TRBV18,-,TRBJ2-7,TGTGCCAGCTCCCAACTACCGGGACAAAACCCCTACGAGCAGTACTTC,CASSQLPGQNPYEQYF
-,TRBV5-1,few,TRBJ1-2,TGCGCCAGCGGAAGCGGTAACTATGGCTACACCTTC,CASGSGNYGYTF
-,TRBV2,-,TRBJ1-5,TGTGCCAGCAGCCCTGGGGCTGTCCAGCCCCAGCATTTT,CASSPGAVQPQHF
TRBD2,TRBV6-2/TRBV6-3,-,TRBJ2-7,TGTGCCAGCAGTTTTGGGACTAGCGGGTGGTACTCCTACGAGCAGTACTTC,CASSFGTSGWYSYEQYF
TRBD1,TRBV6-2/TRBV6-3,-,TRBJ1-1,TGTGCCAGCAGTTCCCCGACAGGGGGAGGGACTGAAGCTTTCTTT,CASSSPTGGGTEAFF
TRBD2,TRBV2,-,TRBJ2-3,TGTGCCAGCGCTAGCGGGGTGACTCAGGTTACGCAGTATTTT,CASASGVTQVTQYF
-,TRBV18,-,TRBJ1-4,TGTGCCAGCTCACTCTCCCGGGCAACTAATGAAAAACTGTTTTTT,CASSLSRATNEKLFF
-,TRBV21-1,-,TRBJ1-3,TGTGCCAGCACGATGGCAGGGGAGGGGACCATATATTTT,CASTMAGEGTIYF
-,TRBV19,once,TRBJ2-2,TGTGCCAGTAGTATGGTTACAGTTGGGACCGGGGAGCTGTTTTTT,CASSMVTVGTGELFF
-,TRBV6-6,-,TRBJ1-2,TGTGCCAGCGCTAGAAGCGGGGGTGGCTACACCTTC,CASARSGGGYTF
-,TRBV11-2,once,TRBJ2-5,TGTGCCAGCAGCTTCTTTGTGGCGGAGGGGGAGACCCAGTACTTC,CASSFFVAEGETQYF
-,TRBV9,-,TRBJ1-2,TGTGCCAGCAGCTCAGGCCCCGGTGGCTACACCTTC,CASSSGPGGYTF
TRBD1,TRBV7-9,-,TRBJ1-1,TGTGCCAGCAGCCCACCCCTTGCAGGGGGCGAAACTGAAGCTTTCTTT,CASSPPLAGGETEAFF
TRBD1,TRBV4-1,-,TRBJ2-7,TGCGCCAGCAGCCATATAGGACAGGGGGACTCCTACGAGCAGTACTTC,CASSHIGQGDSYEQYF
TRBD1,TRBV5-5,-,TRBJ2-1,TGTGCCAGCAGCTTGGGACAGGGGAGGTACAATGAGCAGTTCTTC,CASSLGQGRYNEQFF
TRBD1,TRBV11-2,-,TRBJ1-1,TGTGCCAGCAGCTCCCGGGACAGGGTCGACACTGAAGCTTTCTTT,CASSSRDRVDTEAFF
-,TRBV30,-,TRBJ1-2,TGTGCCTGGGGGAGGTTGGCGGATGGCTACACCTTC,CAWGRLADGYTF
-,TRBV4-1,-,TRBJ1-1,TGCGCCAGCAGTCTACTTGCTAGGATTACGAACACTGAAGCTTTCTTT,CASSLLARITNTEAFF
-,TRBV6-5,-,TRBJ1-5,TGTGCCAGCAGGGCGGAACAGCCCCAGCATTTT,CASRAEQPQHF
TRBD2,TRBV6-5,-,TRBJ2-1,TGTGCCAGCAGTTATTTTTCCGGGGGGGAGCAGTTCTTC,CASSYFSGGEQFF
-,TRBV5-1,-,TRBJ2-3,TGCGCCAGCAGCTTGGACTCACTAGCAATTGGCACAGATACGCAGTATTTT,CASSLDSLAIGTDTQYF
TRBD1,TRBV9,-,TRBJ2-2,TGTGCCAAGGGAGGACAGGGGAACACCGGGGAGCTGTTTTTT,CAKGGQGNTGELFF
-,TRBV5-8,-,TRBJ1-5,TGTGCCAGCAGCCCGCGGATCACACGAGACAATCAGCCCCAGCATTTT,CASSPRITRDNQPQHF
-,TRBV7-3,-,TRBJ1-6,TGTGCCAGCAGTCCCGGGAGCTCCTATAATTCACCCCTCCACTTT,CASSPGSSYNSPLHF
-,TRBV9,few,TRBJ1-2,TGTGCCAGCAGCACCATACAGGGTCTGAATGGCTACACCTTC,CASSTIQGLNGYTF
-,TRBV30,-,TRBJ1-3,TGTGCCTGGACCCCGGGAGGGGCTGGAAACACCATATATTTT,CAWTPGGAGNTIYF